This TCR beta chain was identified in a study of cytomegalovirus exposure and HLA in healthy donors (dated 2017 in TCRdb). The study in broad terms: An earlier analysis of some 500 of the donors reported about 250 Gb of sequence data and around 110 million unique TCR beta sequences from around 200 million T cells. An early release that covered about 600 HLA-typed donors contained approximately 300 gigabases of sequencing data and approximately 85 million unique TCR sequences. Of the roughly 400 genotyped donors, about 80% fell in the genetic ancestry cluster associated with self-reported Caucasian donors. The aim of the study was to test whether cataloging public T cell receptors could identify signatures of past pathogen exposure. The T cell repertoires of around 670 subjects were profiled by immunosequencing and related to cytomegalovirus serostatus. Along with the roughly 610-subject first cohort, a separate validation cohort of around 110 different subjects was used. High-throughput TCR immunosequencing, statistical association of individual TCRs with disease status, and machine learning were combined to predict cytomegalovirus infection status. A later analysis re-examined previously published TCR beta repertoires from over 500 donors and added high-resolution HLA genotyping to investigate patterns of TCR occurrence. The later analysis used no new phenotypic data to find candidate immune exposures, relying instead on TCR beta sequences and their occurrence across donors. To decide whether each TCR beta V gene segment behaved as functional or pseudogenic, an earlier analysis of approximately 620 of the donors relied on high-throughput TCR beta sequencing. Donor age, sex, ethnicity and CMV serostatus were compiled together with the repertoire data. Genome-wide SNP genotypes for about 65% of the roughly 700 donors were used in a later genetic analysis, which treated that subset as a discovery cohort. Every repertoire in the discovery cohort had been generated on one and the same sequencing platform. HLA typing included class I and class II loci at four-digit resolution. The number of donors typed differed by locus, with 629-630 for A, B, C, DRB1 and DQB1, roughly 520 for DQA1, 600 to 610 for DPA1, and over 400 for DPB1. Several DR-DQ haplotypes were handled as single units for association and clustering because linkage in the cohort was strong. Among some 400 genotyped donors of the cohort, an average of approximately 240,000 unique TCR beta nucleotide sequences was sequenced per donor, of which approximately 18% were non-productive. What the authors observed across the whole study: In a later analysis, several top co-occurrence clusters were reported to appear linked to parvovirus B19, influenza, CMV and Epstein-Barr virus. An earlier analysis of approximately 590 of the donors showed that most TCR beta V segments appeared in productive rearrangements either about 90% or about 30% of the time, which broadly matched IMGT annotations. In vitro tests confirmed that a few of the cytomegalovirus-associated TCR beta chains recognize cytomegalovirus antigens. A later analysis associated about 16,000 TCR beta sequences with specific HLA alleles at a false discovery rate of 0.05. According to a later analysis, TCR association rates differed among HLA loci, with DRB1 alleles showing the most associated TCRs and HLA-C alleles showing the fewest. In a later analysis, HLA-associated TCR beta chains showed more clonal expansion and lower generation probabilities than non-associated chains that were equally common. Most CMV-associated TCR beta chains appeared to be HLA-restricted in a later analysis, and the HLA associations seemed to be driven largely by CMV exposure. Because HLA typing was unavailable for some donors at each locus, only the typed subset was used in association tests. In the study, about 150 TCR beta chains were listed as associated with cytomegalovirus. Most TCR sequences were observed very rarely across donors, whereas some public TCRs were present in many individuals. According to the authors, the approach could potentially be generalized to other disease states and immunological phenotypes. A later genetic analysis reported fewer N-insertions in productive TCRs among donors in an Asian-associated ancestry cluster than the approximately 700-donor mean. A group of highly shared sequence variants was considered likely to be a technical artifact of the sequencing pipeline. A further reported finding was that TCR beta sequences accurately predicted the HLA-A and HLA-B alleles for most subjects in the first cohort. V-gene and J-gene trimming of TCR beta chains was associated with a missense DCLRE1C variant in a later genetic analysis, and the association was replicated in an independent cohort. Only TCR beta chains were sequenced in this cohort, and the absence of alpha or paired-chain data limited detectable features. The 87-base-pair reads could not distinguish some IMGT-functional V segments, including TRBV6-2 and TRBV6-3, so those segments were excluded. Cytomegalovirus status was reported to be diagnosed by the classifier with high specificity and sensitivity in both the original and validation cohorts. The presence/absence analyses assumed that sequencing depth was roughly uniform across donors, and that assumption may not be true. Correlated functional status among segregating V segments might reflect linkage disequilibrium, but an unknown experimental factor could not be ruled out. CMV serostatus was the only immune exposure information available for the cohort. Strong co-occurrence of HLA alleles, especially DR and DQ, made assigning TCR associations to individual alleles difficult. Because counts were too low, about 18 rarely observed V segments, including chromosome 9 orphons, were excluded from the earlier analysis of under 650 of the donors.

Reading from cysteine to phenylalanine, the CDR3 counts 15 amino acids. Of the read, only the CDR3 DNA is kept; its 45 bases are in frame from base 1. From the germline V gene (reference sequence), CDR1 is SGHNT and CDR2 is YYREEE. From V the trimming removes 4 bases and from J it removes 5 bases, while the gene matches leave 7 bases of the junction unaccounted for. The library was obtained by the immunoSEQ multiplex PCR assay. The multiplex PCR relied on a mix of 60 forward primers for TCR Vbeta segments and 13 reverse primers for TCR Jbeta segments. Amplification of the CDR3 region of rearranged TCR beta genes was performed with a multiplex PCR assay on genomic DNA. The amplified TCR beta libraries were sequenced on the Illumina HiSeq System as 87-base-pair reads. From the authors' description of their analysis: A later analysis tallied approximately 87 million unique TCR beta chains across the 700 or so repertoires, and approximately 9.9 million of those chains were shared by two or more donors. A nearest-neighbor algorithm error-corrected the raw reads and collapsed the reads into unique sequences, merging closely related sequences to remove PCR and sequencing errors. V, D and J gene segments were assigned by aligning CDR3 sequences to IMGT reference sequences. For a sequence to be retained, a match of at least six nucleotides to both a V gene segment and a J gene segment was required. A rearrangement counted as productive if the CDR3 had no stop codons and remained in frame with V and J, and every other rearrangement counted as non-productive. Following IMGT convention, CDR3 was defined as the stretch from the second conserved V-encoded cysteine to the conserved J-encoded phenylalanine. In an earlier analysis of around 540 of the donors, sequences lacking an unambiguous match to a single V gene segment were excluded. An earlier analysis of 587 of the donors called V segments functional above 56.7% productive rearrangements and segregating when the between-donor standard deviation exceeded 5%. A statistical classification framework was developed to diagnose cytomegalovirus status using the catalog of TCR beta chain sequences. In a later analysis, V and J genes were assigned by comparing TCR nucleotide sequences against IMGT/GENE-DB human TR gene sequences. In a later analysis, CDR3 sequences and most-parsimonious VDJ recombination scenarios were assigned using the TCRdist pipeline. In a later analysis, each TCR beta chain was defined by its CDR3 amino acid sequence together with its V-gene family, and reads lacking a unique V-gene family were excluded. In a later analysis, around 650 highly shared, low-generation-probability nucleotide sequences were removed to address suspected cross-contamination and a sequencing artifact. In a later analysis, a clonal expansion index for each public chain was calculated from normalized within-repertoire ranks of inferred template counts. In a later analysis, generation probabilities were computed using a VDJ recombination model fitted to out-of-frame rearrangements, and the results were checked against IGoR. Hypergeometric tests were used in a later analysis to score TCR-TCR, TCR-HLA and TCR-CMV co-occurrence, with a repertoire-size bias correction applied to the TCR pairs. In a later analysis, false discovery rates were estimated by permuting HLA or CMV assignments 20 times. In a later analysis, co-occurring TCRs were grouped using DBSCAN, and TCRdist sequence similarity was added for clustering within HLA-allele-positive subsets. Co-occurrence clustering excluded repertoires with fewer than 30,000 or more than 120,000 public chains, plus five with anomalous nucleotide sharing. The source is immuneACCESS, and TCRdb retained only in-frame sequences with V and J called. Part of the clones is not carried over; for the studies checked, unresolved V genes explain less than half of this, and the remainder is unexplained. The V and J calls and the clone size are those of that table, but D and trimming were determined from the DNA. For this sample the table gives 150,000 to 200,000 clones, of which around 78% were detected only once. The ten largest make up about 13% of the sample.

Comment on this clone: No antigen is known for it. Per-base qualities were not stored, and no clone one base away is much larger.

The cohort comprised some 680 healthy bone marrow donors. Cohort members were all nominally healthy when sampled, although unrecorded immune exposures were likely present. The donor tested CMV seropositive, placing the donor among the approximately 290 seropositive members of the cohort. A peripheral blood sample was provided by each donor, and peripheral blood mononuclear cells were used for TCR beta sequencing. Genomic DNA was extracted from the blood cell samples with the Qiagen DNeasy Blood Extraction Kit. The sequence is built from TRBV5-4 and TRBJ2-1, with 9 bases aligning to TRBD2. Sequencing was carried out using PBMCs. This TCR came from a woman aged 45 to 65 in good health and CMV-seropositive. The bases are TGTGCCAGCAGCCCTACGGGCGGGGGGGACAATGAGCAGTTCTTC. It specifies CASSPTGGGDNEQFF.